This entry is about one TCR beta chain. This sample was taken from a study of T cell responses to AZD1222 COVID-19 vaccine. V was trimmed by 6 bases and J by 5 bases, leaving 5 bases between them. The CDR3 spans 11 residues. Per germline, CDR1 LGHDT and CDR2 YNNKEL (reference sequence). Libraries were prepared by immunoSEQ multiplex PCR; TCRdb keeps only in-frame clonotypes and omits some of them. Of roughly 100,000 clones listed, roughly 88% are singletons. The V and J genes are TRBV3-1 (or the pseudogene TRBV3-2) and TRBJ1-5; D is undetermined. This receptor was obtained from an adult in good health. The material sequenced was peripheral blood, taken on day 0 of AZD1222 vaccination. The CDR3: CASRAHQPQHF. The CDR3 nucleotides read TGTGCCAGCAGGGCTCATCAGCCCCAGCATTTT.